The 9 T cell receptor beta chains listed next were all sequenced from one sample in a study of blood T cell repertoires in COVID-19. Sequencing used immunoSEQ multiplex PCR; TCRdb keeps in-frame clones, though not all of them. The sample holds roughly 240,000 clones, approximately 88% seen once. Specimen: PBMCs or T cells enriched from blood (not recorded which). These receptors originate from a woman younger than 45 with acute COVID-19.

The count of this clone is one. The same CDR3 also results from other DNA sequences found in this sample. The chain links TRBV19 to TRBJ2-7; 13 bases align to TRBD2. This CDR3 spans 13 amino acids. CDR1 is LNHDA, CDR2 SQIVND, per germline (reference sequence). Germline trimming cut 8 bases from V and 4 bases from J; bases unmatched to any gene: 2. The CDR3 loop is CASSTSGGYEQYF. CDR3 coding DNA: TGTGCCAGTTCGACTAGCGGGGGGTACGAGCAGTACTTC.

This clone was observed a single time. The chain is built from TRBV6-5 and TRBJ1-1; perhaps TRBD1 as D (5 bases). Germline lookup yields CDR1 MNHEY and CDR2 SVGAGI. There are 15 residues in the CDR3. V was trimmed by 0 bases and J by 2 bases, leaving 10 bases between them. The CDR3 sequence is CASSYSPTGNTEAFF. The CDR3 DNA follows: TGTGCCAGCAGTTACTCGCCTACAGGCAACACTGAAGCTTTCTTT.

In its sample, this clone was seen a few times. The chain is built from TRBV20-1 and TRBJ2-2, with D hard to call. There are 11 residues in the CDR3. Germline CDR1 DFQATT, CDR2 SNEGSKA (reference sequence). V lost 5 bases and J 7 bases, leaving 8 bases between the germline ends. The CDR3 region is CSAGRSGELFF. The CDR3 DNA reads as TGCAGTGCTGGGCGAAGCGGGGAGCTGTTTTTT.

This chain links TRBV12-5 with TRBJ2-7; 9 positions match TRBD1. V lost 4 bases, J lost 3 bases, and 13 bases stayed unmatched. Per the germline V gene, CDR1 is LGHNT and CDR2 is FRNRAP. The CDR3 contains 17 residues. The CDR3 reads CASGYGAGTGINYEQYF. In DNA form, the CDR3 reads TGTGCTAGTGGTTATGGGGCGGGGACAGGGATTAACTACGAGCAGTACTTC. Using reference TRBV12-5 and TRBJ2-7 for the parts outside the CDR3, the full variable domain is DARVTQTPRHKVTEMGQEVTMRCQPILGHNTVFWYRQTMMQGLELLAYFRNRAPLDDSGMPKDRFSAEMPDATLATLKIQPSEPRDSAVYFCASGYGAGTGINYEQYFGPGTRLTVT.

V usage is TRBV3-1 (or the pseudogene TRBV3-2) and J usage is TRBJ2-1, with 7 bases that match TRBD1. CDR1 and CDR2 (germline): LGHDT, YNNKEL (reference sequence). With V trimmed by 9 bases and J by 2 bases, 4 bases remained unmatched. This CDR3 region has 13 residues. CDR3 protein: CASSGTAYNEQFF. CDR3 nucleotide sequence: TGTGCCAGTTCCGGGACAGCCTACAATGAGCAGTTCTTC.

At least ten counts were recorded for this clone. CDR3 region: CASSQRGTYEQYF. CDR3 nucleotide sequence: TGTGCCAGCAGCCAGCGGGGGACCTACGAGCAGTACTTC. The chain has TRBV7-9 and TRBJ2-7, with TRBD2 identical over 8 bases. Germline CDR1 reads SEHNR; CDR2 reads FQNEAQ (reference sequence). This CDR3 has 13 amino acids. V gave up 5 bases and J gave up 2 bases; unmatched junction bases: 2. Full variable domain (rest looked up from reference TRBV7-9 and TRBJ2-7): DTGVSQNPRHKITKRGQNVTFRCDPISEHNRLYWYRQTLGQGPEFLTYFQNEAQLEKSRLLSDRFSAERPKGSFSTLEIQRTEQGDSAMYLCASSQRGTYEQYFGPGTRLTVT.

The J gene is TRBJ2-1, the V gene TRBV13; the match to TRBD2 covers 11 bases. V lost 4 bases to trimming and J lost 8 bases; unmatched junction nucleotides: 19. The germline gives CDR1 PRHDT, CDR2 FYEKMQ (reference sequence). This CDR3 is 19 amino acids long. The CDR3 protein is CASSSLTSGKPGGWDEQFF. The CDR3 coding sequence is TGTGCCAGCAGCTCCTTGACTAGCGGGAAACCCGGGGGCTGGGATGAGCAGTTCTTC.

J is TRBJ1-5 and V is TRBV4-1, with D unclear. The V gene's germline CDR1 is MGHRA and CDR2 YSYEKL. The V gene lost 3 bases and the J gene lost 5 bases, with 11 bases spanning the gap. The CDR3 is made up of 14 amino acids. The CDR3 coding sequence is TGCGCCAGCAGCCAGCAGATCGCGGATCAGCCCCAGCATTTT. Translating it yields CASSQQIADQPQHF.

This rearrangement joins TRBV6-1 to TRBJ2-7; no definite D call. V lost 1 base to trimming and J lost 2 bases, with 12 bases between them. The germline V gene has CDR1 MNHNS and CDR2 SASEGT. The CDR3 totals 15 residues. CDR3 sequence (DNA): TGTGCCAGCAGTGAAGGGAAAGTAGCAGCCTACGAGCAGTACTTC. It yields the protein CASSEGKVAAYEQYF.